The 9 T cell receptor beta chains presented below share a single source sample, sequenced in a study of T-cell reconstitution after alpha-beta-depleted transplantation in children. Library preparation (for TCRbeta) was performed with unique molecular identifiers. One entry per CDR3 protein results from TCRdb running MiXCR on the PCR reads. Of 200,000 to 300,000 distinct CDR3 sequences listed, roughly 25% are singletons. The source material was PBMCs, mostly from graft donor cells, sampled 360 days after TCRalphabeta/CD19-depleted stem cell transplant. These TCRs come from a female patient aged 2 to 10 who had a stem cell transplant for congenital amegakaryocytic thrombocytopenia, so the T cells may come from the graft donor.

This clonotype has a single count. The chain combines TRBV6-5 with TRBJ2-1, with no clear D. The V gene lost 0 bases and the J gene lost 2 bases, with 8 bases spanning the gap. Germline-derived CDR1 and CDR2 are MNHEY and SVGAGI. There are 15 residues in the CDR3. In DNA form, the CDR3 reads TGTGCCAGCAGTTACTCAGGGTATCCCTACAATGAGCAGTTCTTC. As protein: CASSYSGYPYNEQFF.

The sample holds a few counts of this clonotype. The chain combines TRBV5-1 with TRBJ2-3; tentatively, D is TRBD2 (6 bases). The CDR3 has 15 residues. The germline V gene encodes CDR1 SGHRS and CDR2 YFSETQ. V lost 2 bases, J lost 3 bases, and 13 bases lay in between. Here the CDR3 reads CASSLKLAGTDTQYF. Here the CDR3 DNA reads TGCGCCAGCAGCTTAAAACTAGCAGGGACAGATACGCAGTATTTT.

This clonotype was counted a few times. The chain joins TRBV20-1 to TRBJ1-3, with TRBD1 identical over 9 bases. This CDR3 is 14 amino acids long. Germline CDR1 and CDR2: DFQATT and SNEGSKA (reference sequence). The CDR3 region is CSARTGEAGNTIYF. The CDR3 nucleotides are TGCAGCGCAAGGACAGGGGAAGCTGGAAACACCATATATTTT.

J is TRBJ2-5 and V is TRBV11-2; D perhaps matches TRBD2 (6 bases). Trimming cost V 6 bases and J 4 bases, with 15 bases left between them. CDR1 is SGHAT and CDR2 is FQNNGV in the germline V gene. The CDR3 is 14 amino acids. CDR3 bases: TGTGCCAGCAGTGCTGTGCGAGCGGGAGAGACCCAGTACTTC. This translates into CASSAVRAGETQYF. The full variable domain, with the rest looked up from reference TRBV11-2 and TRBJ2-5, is EAGVAQSPRYKIIEKRQSVAFWCNPISGHATLYWYQQILGQGPKLLIQFQNNGVVDDSQLPKDRFSAERLKGVDSTLKIQPAKLEDSAVYLCASSAVRAGETQYFGPGTRLLVL.

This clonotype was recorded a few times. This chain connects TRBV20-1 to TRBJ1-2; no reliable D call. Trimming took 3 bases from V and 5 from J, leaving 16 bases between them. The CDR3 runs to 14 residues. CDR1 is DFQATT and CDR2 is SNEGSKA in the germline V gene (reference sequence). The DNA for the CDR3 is TGCAGTGCTAGCCCCGCCCGGTTCACATATGGCTACACCTTC. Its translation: CSASPARFTYGYTF.

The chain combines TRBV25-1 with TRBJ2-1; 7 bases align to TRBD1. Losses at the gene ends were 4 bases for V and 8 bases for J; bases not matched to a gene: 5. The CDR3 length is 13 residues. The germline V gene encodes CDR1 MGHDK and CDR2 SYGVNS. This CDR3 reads CASSATGAHEQFF. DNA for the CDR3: TGTGCCAGCAGTGCCACAGGGGCGCATGAGCAGTTCTTC.

This CDR3 is CASSFPGWENEQFF. For the CDR3, the DNA is TGTGCCAGCAGTTTCCCGGGCTGGGAGAATGAGCAGTTCTTC. The chain carries TRBV28 and TRBJ2-1; possibly TRBD2 for D (5 bases). The CDR3 is 14 residues long. Germline CDR1 and CDR2: MDHEN and SYDVKM. Trimming removed 3 bases from V and 7 bases from J, with 13 bases in between. The full variable domain, in which reference TRBV28 and TRBJ2-1 provide the parts outside the CDR3, is DVKVTQSSRYLVKRTGEKVFLECVQDMDHENMFWYRQDPGLGLRLIYFSYDVKMKEKGDIPEGYSVSREKKERFSLILESASTNQTSMYLCASSFPGWENEQFFGPGTRLTVL.

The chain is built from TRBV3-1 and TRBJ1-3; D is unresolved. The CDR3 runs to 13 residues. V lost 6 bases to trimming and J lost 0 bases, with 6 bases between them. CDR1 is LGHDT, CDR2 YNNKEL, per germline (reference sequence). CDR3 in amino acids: CASRDNSGNTIYF. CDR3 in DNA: TGTGCCAGCAGAGACAACTCTGGAAACACCATATATTTT.

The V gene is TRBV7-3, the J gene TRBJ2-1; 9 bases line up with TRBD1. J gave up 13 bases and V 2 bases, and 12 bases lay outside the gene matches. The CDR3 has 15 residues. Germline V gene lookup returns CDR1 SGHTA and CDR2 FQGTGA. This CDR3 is CASSLSGTGPGKQFF. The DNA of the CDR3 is TGTGCCAGCAGCTTATCCGGGACAGGGCCCGGTAAACAGTTCTTC.